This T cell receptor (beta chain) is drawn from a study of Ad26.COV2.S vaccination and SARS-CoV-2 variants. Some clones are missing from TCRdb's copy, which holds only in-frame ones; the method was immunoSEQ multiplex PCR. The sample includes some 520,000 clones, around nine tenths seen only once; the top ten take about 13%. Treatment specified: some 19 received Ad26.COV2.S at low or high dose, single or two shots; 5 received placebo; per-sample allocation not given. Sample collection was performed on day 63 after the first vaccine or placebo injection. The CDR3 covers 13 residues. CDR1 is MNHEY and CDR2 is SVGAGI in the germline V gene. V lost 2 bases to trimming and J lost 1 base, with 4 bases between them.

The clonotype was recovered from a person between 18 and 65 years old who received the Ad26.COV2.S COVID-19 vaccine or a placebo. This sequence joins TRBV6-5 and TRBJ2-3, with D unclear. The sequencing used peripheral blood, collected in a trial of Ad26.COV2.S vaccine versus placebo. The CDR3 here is CASSYVGTDTQYF. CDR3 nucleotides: TGTGCCAGCAGTTACGTAGGCACAGATACGCAGTATTTT.